This paragraph reports one TCR beta chain. In the original processing: Estimates of nucleated cell counts were drawn from the amplification of reference gene primers. The protocol was immunoSEQ multiplex PCR, while the TCRdb copy is restricted to in-frame clones and leaves out a portion. V, J and clone size derive from that table, while D and trimming were established from the DNA sequence. The table lists about 480,000 clones, approximately 90% of them singletons. The source of the sample is a study of blood T cell repertoires in COVID-19. Overall study: The analysed material was cDNA or gDNA that came from T cells, B-cell-depleted T cells, or PBMCs.

Trimming removed 7 bases from V and 2 bases from J, with 9 bases in between. The CDR3 spans 13 residues. Participant age was roughly 18 to 90 years, and participants resided in roughly 25 US areas. Donors in Cohort 3 counted as recovered after two negative PCRs, clearance, or symptom resolution. This chain uses TRBV12-3 or TRBV12-4 with TRBJ1-5, with no clear D. Material: PBMCs or T cells enriched from blood (not recorded which). This TCR was recovered from a woman aged 40 to 50 who had recovered from COVID-19. CDR3 DNA: TGTGCCAGCACCCTGGAGGGCAATCAGCCCCAGCATTTT. Encoded protein: CASTLEGNQPQHF.